These 26 T cell receptor beta chains originate from one sample sequenced in a study of blood T cell repertoires in COVID-19 (dated by TCRdb to 2019 to 2021). The library was produced with the immunoSEQ multiplex PCR assay. In its TCRdb copy, this immuneACCESS table keeps in-frame sequences only and misses some clones. Where compared with another copy, unresolved V genes explain less than half of these, and the others have no known cause. In all, the sample holds about 150,000 clones, and around 80% of those were seen once. The top ten constitute 5% to 7% of the sample. The sequencing sample was made of PBMCs or T cells enriched from blood (not recorded which). These receptors originate from a woman in her forties or fifties who had recovered from COVID-19.

The chain has TRBV7-3 and TRBJ2-7, with D possibly matching TRBD2 (6 bases). CDR3 size: 15 residues. Germline CDR1 and CDR2: SGHTA and FQGTGA. Trimming stripped 1 base from V and 5 bases from J, with 15 bases between. The CDR3 bases are TGTGCCAGCAGCTTAAAGTCGGAGGGTCCGAACGAGCAGTACGTC. Translation: CASSLKSEGPNEQYV.

The chain couples TRBV11-2 to TRBJ1-4, with D unclear. Trimming took 5 bases from V and 0 from J, leaving 10 bases between them. Germline loops: CDR1 SGHAT, CDR2 FQNNGV. The CDR3 covers 15 residues. In nucleotides, the CDR3 is TGTGCCAGCAGCCTCCGTCGGGCAACTAATGAAAAACTGTTTTTT. Translating gives CASSLRRATNEKLFF.

A few counts support this clone. The CDR3, as DNA: TGTGCCAGTACGGACAGGGCTAACACTGAAGCTTTCTTT. It encodes CASTDRANTEAFF. The chain has TRBV19 and TRBJ1-1, with 8 bases matching TRBD1. Germline CDR1 LNHDA, CDR2 SQIVND (reference sequence). The CDR3 consists of 13 residues. V was pared by 7 bases and J by 2 bases, with 3 bases of the junction left unmatched.

This clone was seen only a few times. The V and J genes are TRBV4-1 and TRBJ1-1; 8 bases align to TRBD1. From germline, CDR1 is MGHRA and CDR2 YSYEKL. The J segment lost 10 bases and the V segment lost 0 bases, leaving 4 bases of the junction unmatched. This CDR3 region has 13 residues. CDR3 in amino acids: CASSQEGTGSAFF. CDR3 in DNA: TGCGCCAGCAGCCAAGAAGGGACAGGTTCAGCTTTCTTT.

This clone was seen a handful of times. The genes are TRBV5-1 and TRBJ2-2, with a possible D match to TRBD1 (5 bases). CDR3 size: 14 residues. V was trimmed by 6 bases and J by 5 bases, leaving 14 bases between them. The germline V gene encodes CDR1 SGHRS and CDR2 YFSETQ. The CDR3 loop is CASKGQDLTGELFF. The DNA of the CDR3 is TGCGCCAGCAAGGGGCAGGACCTGACCGGGGAGCTGTTTTTT.

The chain recombines TRBV10-3 with TRBJ1-2, with D possibly being TRBD1 (6 bases). CDR1 and CDR2 (germline): ENHRY, SYGVKD. Trimming took off 6 bases at V and 8 bases at J, with 22 bases between the two ends. The CDR3 covers 15 residues. CDR3 bases: TGTGCCATCAGGGGGGCGACTAAGTCGGCCGGGGGCTACACCTTC. It encodes CAIRGATKSAGGYTF.

The chain joins TRBV6-5 to TRBJ1-6; D might be TRBD1 (6 bases). The germline gives CDR1 MNHEY, CDR2 SVGAGI. The CDR3 runs to 15 residues. V shed 2 bases and J shed 10 bases, with 15 bases lying between them. This CDR3 reads CASSYQVQGGSPLHF. The CDR3 bases are TGTGCCAGCAGTTACCAGGTACAGGGAGGGTCACCCCTCCACTTT.

This chain joins TRBV5-4 and TRBJ1-2, with 10 nucleotides matching TRBD1. V was pared by 2 bases and J by 8 bases, with 9 bases of the junction left unmatched. The CDR3 is 15 residues long. Germline lookup yields CDR1 SGHNT and CDR2 YYREEE (reference sequence). CDR3 sequence reads: CASSLSGQGVEGYTF. The DNA for the CDR3 is TGTGCCAGCAGCTTATCCGGACAGGGGGTTGAGGGCTACACCTTC.

The chain uses TRBV10-1 and TRBJ1-5; 8 nucleotides agree with TRBD1. Germline CDR1 and CDR2: WNHNN and SYGVQD (reference sequence). This CDR3 region has 15 residues. Losses at the gene ends were 5 bases for V and 4 bases for J; bases not matched to a gene: 7. In DNA form, the CDR3 reads TGCGCCAGCAGTTTTCAGGGGGCGCGGAATCAGCCCCAGCATTTT. It specifies CASSFQGARNQPQHF.

The V gene is TRBV10-3, the J gene TRBJ1-1; 8 nucleotides match TRBD1. The germline V gene encodes CDR1 ENHRY and CDR2 SYGVKD. V lost 6 bases to trimming and J lost 5 bases; unmatched junction nucleotides: 5. This CDR3 comprises 13 residues. CDR3 bases: TGTGCCATCAGGCAGGGGGCGCTTACTGAAGCTTTCTTT. Amino acids: CAIRQGALTEAFF.

The chain employs TRBV19 and TRBJ1-1; 9 bases are a match to TRBD1. The CDR3 has 16 amino acids. Germline values: CDR1 LNHDA, CDR2 SQIVND (reference sequence). The V gene end was trimmed by 3 bases and the J gene end by 2 bases; junction bases not matched to a gene: 7. CDR3 DNA: TGTGCCAGTAGTATTCTTCTGGGACAGGGTAACACTGAAGCTTTCTTT. Translating it yields CASSILLGQGNTEAFF.

J is TRBJ1-4 and V is TRBV5-5, with 7 bases aligning to TRBD1. CDR3 length equals 15 residues. Germline-derived CDR1 and CDR2 are SGHKS and YYEKEE (reference sequence). The J segment lost 5 bases and the V segment lost 2 bases, leaving 6 bases of the junction unmatched. CDR3 in DNA: TGTGCCAGCAGCTTCAGCAGGGGGATGAATGAAAAACTGTTTTTT. Protein product: CASSFSRGMNEKLFF.

This clone has more than one count but fewer than ten. V and J are TRBV5-1 and TRBJ2-7, with 9 bases that match TRBD2. Germline trimming cut 0 bases from V and 3 bases from J; bases unmatched to any gene: 7. Looked up from germline, CDR1 is SGHRS and CDR2 is YFSETQ. The CDR3 is 16 residues long. The CDR3 coding sequence is TGCGCCAGCAGCTTGGGAGGGTCTAGCGGGGTCTACGAGCAGTACTTC. Translation gives CASSLGGSSGVYEQYF.

This sequence joins TRBV2 and TRBJ2-3; 7 bases match TRBD2. The CDR3 runs to 12 residues. The V gene end was trimmed by 4 bases and the J gene end by 6 bases; junction bases not matched to a gene: 1. The germline V gene encodes CDR1 SNHLY and CDR2 FYNNEI. CDR3 bases: TGTGCCAGCAGTGTACTAGCGGATACGCAGTATTTT. Protein sequence: CASSVLADTQYF. Full variable domain (remainder filled in from reference TRBV2 and TRBJ2-3): EPEVTQTPSHQVTQMGQEVILRCVPISNHLYFYWYRQILGQKVEFLVSFYNNEISEKSEIFDDQFSVERPDGSNFTLKIRSTKLEDSAMYFCASSVLADTQYFGPGTRLTVL.

The V call is TRBV19, the J call TRBJ1-5; a weak D match, TRBD1 (5 bases). There are 19 residues in the CDR3. The V end was cut by 9 bases, the J end by 6 bases, with 33 bases between. Germline V gives CDR1 LNHDA, CDR2 SQIVND (reference sequence). CDR3 nucleotide sequence: TGTGCCAGCAAAGGGTGGTCGCGGGAAGGGGCATTCATGAGTCAGCCCCAGCATTTT. The encoded protein is CASKGWSREGAFMSQPQHF.

The chain couples TRBV10-3 to TRBJ2-2, with TRBD2 matching 9 bases. This CDR3 comprises 12 residues. Germline loops: CDR1 ENHRY, CDR2 SYGVKD. Germline trimming cut 11 bases from V and 7 bases from J; bases unmatched to any gene: 5. CDR3 in amino acids: CAAGGQNGELFF. The CDR3 DNA sequence: TGTGCCGCGGGGGGGCAAAACGGGGAGCTGTTTTTT.

V usage is TRBV7-8 and J usage is TRBJ2-5; 7 bases match TRBD2. The germline gives CDR1 SGHVS, CDR2 FQNEAQ. The CDR3 runs to 16 residues. V lost 4 bases to trimming and J lost 0 bases; unmatched junction nucleotides: 8. The CDR3 loop reads CASSSPRGDYQETQYF. In DNA, the CDR3 is TGTGCCAGCAGCTCCCCACGGGGGGATTACCAAGAGACCCAGTACTTC.

V usage is TRBV5-1 and J usage is TRBJ1-2; TRBD1 might be the D (5 bases). This CDR3 has 13 residues. CDR1 is SGHRS and CDR2 is YFSETQ in the germline V gene. Trimming took off 0 bases at V and 8 bases at J, with 11 bases between the two ends. In DNA, the CDR3 is TGCGCCAGCAGCTTGGAGCCAGGGAAAGGCTACACCTTC. Translating it yields CASSLEPGKGYTF.

V usage is TRBV9 and J usage is TRBJ1-2; 8 bases agree with TRBD1. From germline, CDR1 is SGDLS and CDR2 YYNGEE. V shed 0 bases and J 4 bases; nucleotides not matched to a gene: 5. The CDR3 length is 15 residues. CDR3 region: CASSVASGTGYGYTF. The CDR3 bases are TGTGCCAGCAGCGTAGCTTCAGGGACAGGCTATGGCTACACCTTC.

This sequence joins TRBV9 and TRBJ2-5, with D maybe TRBD2 (5 bases). This CDR3 comprises 14 residues. Trimming cost V 0 bases and J 5 bases, with 11 bases left between them. Germline-derived CDR1 and CDR2 are SGDLS and YYNGEE. Here the CDR3 reads CASSVELAEETQYF. As DNA, the CDR3 is TGTGCCAGCAGCGTAGAGCTAGCAGAGGAGACCCAGTACTTC.

V is TRBV2 and J is TRBJ2-1; 10 bases agree with TRBD1. The CDR3 is 18 residues long. With 2 bases clipped from V and 0 bases from J, the junction kept 7 bases outside the gene matches. Germline V gives CDR1 SNHLY, CDR2 FYNNEI. The CDR3 region is CASSERGTGDGSYNEQFF. CDR3 coding DNA: TGTGCCAGCAGTGAAAGAGGGACAGGGGACGGCTCCTACAATGAGCAGTTCTTC.

The V and J genes are TRBV6-5 and TRBJ2-7; 10 bases line up with TRBD1. This CDR3 has 14 residues. Trimming took 6 bases from V and 2 from J; bases not matched to a gene: 4. Germline CDR1 is MNHEY and CDR2 is SVGAGI. The CDR3 nucleotides read TGTGCCAGCAGATCCGGGACAGGGGCCTACGAGCAGTACTTC. This gives the protein CASRSGTGAYEQYF.

V and J are TRBV7-7 and TRBJ2-5; tentative D call: TRBD2 (5 bases). The CDR3 has 15 amino acids. V lost 5 bases and J 5 bases, leaving 18 bases between the germline ends. The germline V gene has CDR1 SSHAT and CDR2 FNYEAQ (reference sequence). The CDR3 here is CASSPAIGVAETQYF. CDR3 nucleotides: TGTGCCAGCAGCCCCGCGATCGGGGTAGCGGAGACCCAGTACTTC.

V and J are TRBV7-2 and TRBJ2-1; TRBD1 matches at 9 bases. J was trimmed by 7 bases and V by 5 bases; bases with no gene match: 3. CDR1 SGHTA and CDR2 FQGNSA come from the germline V gene. This CDR3 spans 13 amino acids. CDR3 bases: TGTGCCAGCAGCCTGACAGGGGGGAATGAGCAGTTCTTC. Its protein is CASSLTGGNEQFF.

The chain uses TRBV5-1 and TRBJ1-2; D is uncertain. Germline assignment: CDR1 SGHRS and CDR2 YFSETQ. The CDR3 is 14 residues long. Trimming shortened V by 0 bases and J by 0 bases, and 6 bases separated the two germline ends. CDR3 region: CASSLGSTNYGYTF. As DNA, the CDR3 is TGCGCCAGCAGCTTGGGCAGTACTAACTATGGCTACACCTTC.

This clone was recorded a few times. The V and J genes are TRBV6-5 and TRBJ2-7; D is perhaps TRBD2 (6 bases). This CDR3 spans 15 amino acids. Trimming pared 8 bases from V and 0 bases from J, leaving 17 bases between. CDR1 is MNHEY, CDR2 SVGAGI, per germline. CDR3 coding DNA: TGTGCCAGCGGGTTAGCGGCGCCCCACTCCTACGAGCAGTACTTC. Residues: CASGLAAPHSYEQYF.